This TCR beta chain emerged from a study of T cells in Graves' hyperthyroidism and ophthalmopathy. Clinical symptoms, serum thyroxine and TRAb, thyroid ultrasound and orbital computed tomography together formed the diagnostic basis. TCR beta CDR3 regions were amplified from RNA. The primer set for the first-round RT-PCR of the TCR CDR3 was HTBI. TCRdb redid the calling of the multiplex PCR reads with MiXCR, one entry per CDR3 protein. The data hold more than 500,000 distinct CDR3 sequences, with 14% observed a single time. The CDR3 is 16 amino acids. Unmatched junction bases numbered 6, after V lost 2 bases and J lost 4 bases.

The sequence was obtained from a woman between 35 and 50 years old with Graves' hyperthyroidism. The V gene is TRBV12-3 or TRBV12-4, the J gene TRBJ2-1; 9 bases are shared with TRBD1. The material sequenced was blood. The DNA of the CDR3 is TGTGCCAGCAGTTTACTCGGGACAGGGTCTTACAATGAGCAGTTCTTC. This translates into CASSLLGTGSYNEQFF.